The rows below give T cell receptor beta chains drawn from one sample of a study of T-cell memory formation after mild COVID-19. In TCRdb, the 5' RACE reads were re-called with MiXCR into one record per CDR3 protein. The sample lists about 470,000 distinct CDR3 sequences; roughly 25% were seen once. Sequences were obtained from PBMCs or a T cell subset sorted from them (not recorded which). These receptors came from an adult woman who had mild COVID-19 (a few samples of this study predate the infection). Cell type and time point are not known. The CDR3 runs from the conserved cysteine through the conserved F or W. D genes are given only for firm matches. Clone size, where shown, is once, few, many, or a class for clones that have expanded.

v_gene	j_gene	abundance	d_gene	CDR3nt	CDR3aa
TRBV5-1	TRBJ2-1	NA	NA	TGCGCCAGCAGCTTGGCATTCGGGGCAAGCTCCTACAATGAGCAGTTCTTC	CASSLAFGASSYNEQFF
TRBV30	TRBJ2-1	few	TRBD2	TGTGCCTGGACTAGCGGGAGTAATGAGCAGTTCTTC	CAWTSGSNEQFF
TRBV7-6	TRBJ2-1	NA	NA	TGTGCCAGCAGCGTCGCGGAGGGATCCCCGGTATCGCAGTTCTTC	CASSVAEGSPVSQFF
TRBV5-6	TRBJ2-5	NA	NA	TGTGCCAGCAGCTCGCATGTAAATCCACTGGAAGAGACCCAGTACTTC	CASSSHVNPLEETQYF
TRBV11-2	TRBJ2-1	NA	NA	TGTGCCAGCACCATTAACCGGGGAAAGCACAATGAGCAGTTCTTC	CASTINRGKHNEQFF
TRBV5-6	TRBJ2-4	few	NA	TGTGCCAGCAGCTTGCCAGGCAAAAACATTCAGTACTTC	CASSLPGKNIQYF
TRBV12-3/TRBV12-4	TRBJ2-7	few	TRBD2	TGTGCCAGCAGTTTAACGGGTGACAGCGGGAGAGCCTACGAGCAGTACTTC	CASSLTGDSGRAYEQYF
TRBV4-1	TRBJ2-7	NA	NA	TGCGCCAGCAGCCCCAGGTCAGGGGTAGTAGACGAGCAGTACTTC	CASSPRSGVVDEQYF
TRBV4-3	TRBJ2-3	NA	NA	TGCGCCAGCAGCCAAGAACCGGGTAATACGCAGTATTTT	CASSQEPGNTQYF
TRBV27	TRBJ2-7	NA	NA	TGTGCCAGCAGTCTCCAGGGGGGGCCCCCCCCCTACGAGCAGTACTTC	CASSLQGGPPPYEQYF
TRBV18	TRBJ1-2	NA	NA	TGTGCCAGCTCACCACCAAGTGGCGGCTACACCTTC	CASSPPSGGYTF
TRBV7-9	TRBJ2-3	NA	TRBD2	TGTGCCAGCAGCACAGCGGGGGCCCTCACAGATACGCAGTATTTT	CASSTAGALTDTQYF
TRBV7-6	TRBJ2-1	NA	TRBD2	TGTGCCAGCAGCCCCGGGAGTAGCGGGAGCTCCTACAATGAGCAGTTCTTC	CASSPGSSGSSYNEQFF
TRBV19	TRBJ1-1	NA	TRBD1	TGTGCCAGTAGCGCGGACAGGAGCGATGAAGCTTTCTTT	CASSADRSDEAFF
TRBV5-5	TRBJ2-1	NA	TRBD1	TGTGCCAGCAGCACACCGCAGGGGGCCAATGAGCAGTTCTTC	CASSTPQGANEQFF
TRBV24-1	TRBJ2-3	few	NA	TGTGCCACCAGAGAATCTAGCACAGATACGCAGTATTTT	CATRESSTDTQYF
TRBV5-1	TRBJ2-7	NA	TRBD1	TGCGCCAGCGGGACCGGACAGGGGGCTTTCTACGAGCAGTACTTC	CASGTGQGAFYEQYF
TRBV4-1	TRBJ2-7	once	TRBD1	TGCGCCAGCAGCCCGCTGAGGACAGGCTACGAGCAGTACTTC	CASSPLRTGYEQYF
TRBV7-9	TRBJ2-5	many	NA	TGTGCCAGCACCTCCGTCTTCGGCCGCCAAGAGACCCAGTACTTC	CASTSVFGRQETQYF
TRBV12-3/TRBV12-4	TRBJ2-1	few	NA	TGTGCCAGCAGTTGGAGGGAGACAGGGAGCTCCTACAATGAGCAGTTCTTC	CASSWRETGSSYNEQFF
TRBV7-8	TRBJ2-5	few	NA	TGTGCCAGCAGCTCCCCCCTCGGATACCCAGGGGAGACCCAGTACTTC	CASSSPLGYPGETQYF
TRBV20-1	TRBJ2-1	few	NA	TGCAGTGCGTACCGCAGGCTAGGGGGGCCCTACTACAATGAGCAGTTCTTC	CSAYRRLGGPYYNEQFF
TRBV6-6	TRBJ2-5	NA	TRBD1	TGTGCCAGCAGTTACACCAAGACAGGGGCCCCGGTGGAGACCCAGTACTTC	CASSYTKTGAPVETQYF
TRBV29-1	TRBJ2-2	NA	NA	TGCAGCGTTGAGGAGAGGGCCGGGGAGCTGTTTTTT	CSVEERAGELFF
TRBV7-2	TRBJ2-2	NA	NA	TGTGCCAGCAGCTTAGTCGGGATCGGGGAGCTGTTTTTT	CASSLVGIGELFF
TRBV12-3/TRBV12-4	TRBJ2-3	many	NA	TGTGCCAGCAGCTTCTTCACAGATACGCAGTATTTT	CASSFFTDTQYF
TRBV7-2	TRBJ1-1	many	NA	TGTGCCAGCACTATGGGCAGCTTGAACACTGAAGCTTTCTTT	CASTMGSLNTEAFF